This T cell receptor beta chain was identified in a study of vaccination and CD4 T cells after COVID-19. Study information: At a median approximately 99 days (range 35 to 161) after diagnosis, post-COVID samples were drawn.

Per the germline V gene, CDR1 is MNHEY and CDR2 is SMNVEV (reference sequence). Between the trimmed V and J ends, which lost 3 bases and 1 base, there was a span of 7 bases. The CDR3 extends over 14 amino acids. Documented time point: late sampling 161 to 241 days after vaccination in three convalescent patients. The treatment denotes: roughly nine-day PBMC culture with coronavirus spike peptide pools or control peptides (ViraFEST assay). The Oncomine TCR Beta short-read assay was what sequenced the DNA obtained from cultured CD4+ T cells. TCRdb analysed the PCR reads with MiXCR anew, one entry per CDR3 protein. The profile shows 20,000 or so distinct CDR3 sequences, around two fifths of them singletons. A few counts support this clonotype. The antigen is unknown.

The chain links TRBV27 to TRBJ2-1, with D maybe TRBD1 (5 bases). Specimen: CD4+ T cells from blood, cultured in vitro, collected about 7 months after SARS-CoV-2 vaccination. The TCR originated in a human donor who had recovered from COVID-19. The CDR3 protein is CASSLQGSYNEQFF. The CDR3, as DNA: TGTGCCAGCAGTTTGCAGGGATCCTACAATGAGCAGTTCTTC.